The T cell receptor beta chain under discussion was sequenced for a study of spatial heterogeneity in lung cancer. Study results and caveats: Counts of expanded alpha and beta TCRs within tumors tracked the tumor nonsynonymous mutation count. Ubiquitous and regional expanded TCR counts mirrored ubiquitous and regional nonsynonymous mutation counts, respectively.

Trimming took 2 bases from V and 2 from J, leaving 11 bases between them. CDR1 is SGHRS and CDR2 is YFSETQ in the germline V gene. The CDR3 runs 16 residues. Time point: sample taken at primary tumor resection. This clonotype has just a few counts. Its antigen is not known. TCRdb re-analysed the 5' RACE reads in MiXCR, keeping a single row per CDR3 protein. There are about 3,300 distinct CDR3 sequences in the sample; 3% to 4% occur only once, and approximately 15% lies in the top ten. The source of this sequence is a male donor with early-stage non-small cell lung cancer. The sample in question was lung tumor tissue, obtained at surgery. The gene calls are TRBV5-1 and TRBJ2-6; D is unresolved. The CDR3 loop reads CASSFTGQAGANVLTF. DNA of the CDR3: TGCGCCAGCAGCTTTACTGGGCAGGCTGGGGCCAACGTCCTGACTTTC.